This T cell receptor beta chain was sequenced for a study of shared clonotypes between healthy human individuals. Per germline, CDR1 MNHNS and CDR2 SASEGT. V was cut by 4 bases and J by 5 bases, with 5 bases left in between. The CDR3 spans 11 residues. This clone occurred a few times. What it binds is unknown. Notes on the study in general: Clonotypes shared by all four sorted-subset donors had higher generation probabilities than non-shared clonotypes. Only a few donors were included, so the genetic and exposure-history diversity represented was limited.

The data were produced by immunoSEQ multiplex PCR, yet TCRdb's version contains in-frame clones alone and is incomplete. Among roughly 2.4 million clones listed, approximately 96% were seen once. The sequence was obtained from a man between 18 and 29 years old in good health. Input material: naive CD4+ T cells sorted from blood. Noted subset: CD45RA+ positively selected. The V call is TRBV6-1, the J call TRBJ1-2, with D unclear. The CDR3 sequence is CASSASYGYTF. The CDR3 nucleotides are TGTGCCAGCAGTGCAAGTTATGGCTACACCTTC.